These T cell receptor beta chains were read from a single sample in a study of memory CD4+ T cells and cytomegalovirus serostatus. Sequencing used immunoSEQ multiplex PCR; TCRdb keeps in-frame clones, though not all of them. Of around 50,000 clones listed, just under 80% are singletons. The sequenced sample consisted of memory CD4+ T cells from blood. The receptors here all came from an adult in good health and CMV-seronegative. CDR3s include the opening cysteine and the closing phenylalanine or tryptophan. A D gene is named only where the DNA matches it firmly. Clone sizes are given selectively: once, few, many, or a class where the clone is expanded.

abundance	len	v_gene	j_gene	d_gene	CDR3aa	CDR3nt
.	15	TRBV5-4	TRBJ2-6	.	CASSQQGSGANVLTF	TGTGCCAGCAGCCAACAGGGATCCGGGGCCAACGTCCTGACTTTC
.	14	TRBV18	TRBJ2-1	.	CASSLGRNDNEQFF	TGTGCCAGCTCACTTGGACGAAATGACAATGAGCAGTTCTTC
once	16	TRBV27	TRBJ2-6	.	CASSPTVLSGANVLTF	TGTGCCAGCAGTCCGACAGTTCTCTCTGGGGCCAACGTCCTGACTTTC
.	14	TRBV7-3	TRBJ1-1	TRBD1	CASSSQQGAAEAFF	TGTGCCAGCAGCTCTCAACAGGGGGCCGCTGAAGCTTTCTTT
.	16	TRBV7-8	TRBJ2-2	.	CASSLSRTTKPGELFF	TGTGCCAGCAGCTTATCCCGGACCACGAAACCTGGGGAGCTGTTTTTT
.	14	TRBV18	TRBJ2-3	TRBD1	CASTGTAVTDTQYF	TGTGCCAGCACGGGGACAGCAGTCACAGATACGCAGTATTTT
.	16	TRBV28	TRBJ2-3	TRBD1	CASSAPGQGPGDTQYF	TGTGCCAGCAGCGCACCGGGACAGGGCCCCGGAGATACGCAGTATTTT
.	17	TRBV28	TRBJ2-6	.	CASSFQGRSAGANVLTF	TGTGCCAGCAGTTTCCAGGGAAGGAGTGCTGGGGCCAACGTCCTGACTTTC
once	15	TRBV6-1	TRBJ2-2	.	CASSPPIKSTGELFF	TGTGCCAGCAGTCCCCCTATCAAGAGCACCGGGGAGCTGTTTTTT
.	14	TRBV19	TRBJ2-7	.	CASSTRQVNNEQYF	TGTGCCAGTAGTACCAGACAGGTCAACAACGAGCAGTACTTC
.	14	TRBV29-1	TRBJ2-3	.	CSVSSGFGTDTQYF	TGCAGCGTGTCCTCAGGGTTCGGCACAGATACGCAGTATTTT
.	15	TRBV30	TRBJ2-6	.	CAWSVQTSGANVLTF	TGTGCCTGGAGTGTACAGACTTCTGGGGCCAACGTCCTGACTTTC
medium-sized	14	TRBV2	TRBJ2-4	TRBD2	CASSGTSGGVIQYF	TGTGCCAGCAGTGGGACTAGCGGAGGAGTTATCCAGTACTTC
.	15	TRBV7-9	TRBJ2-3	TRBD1	CASSFGQGRTDTQYF	TGTGCCAGCAGCTTCGGACAGGGGCGCACAGATACGCAGTATTTT
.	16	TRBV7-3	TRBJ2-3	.	CASSPQAGSGTDTQYF	TGTGCCAGCAGCCCCCAGGCCGGATCAGGCACAGATACGCAGTATTTT
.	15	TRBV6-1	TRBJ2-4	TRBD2	CASSERTSGMGIQYF	TGTGCCAGCAGTGAAAGGACTAGCGGGATGGGCATTCAGTACTTC
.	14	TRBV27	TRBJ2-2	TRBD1	CASSSQGNAGELFF	TGTGCCAGCAGTTCACAGGGGAACGCCGGGGAGCTGTTTTTT
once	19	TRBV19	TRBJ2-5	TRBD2	CASSIGTSGRRAYQETQYF	TGTGCCAGTAGTATCGGGACTAGCGGGAGACGGGCGTACCAAGAGACCCAGTACTTC
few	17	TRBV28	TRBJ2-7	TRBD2	CASSLWTSGKSPREQYF	TGTGCCAGCAGTTTATGGACTAGCGGGAAAAGCCCCCGCGAGCAGTACTTC
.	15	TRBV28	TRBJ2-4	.	CASKPRKGGVDIQYF	TGTGCCAGCAAACCCAGAAAGGGGGGGGTGGACATTCAGTACTTC
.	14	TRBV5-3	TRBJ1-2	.	CARSLGMPDYGYTF	TGTGCCAGAAGCTTGGGTATGCCGGACTATGGCTACACCTTC
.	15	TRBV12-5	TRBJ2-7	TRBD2	CASGATSGSPYEQYF	TGTGCTAGTGGGGCCACTAGCGGGAGTCCCTACGAGCAGTACTTC
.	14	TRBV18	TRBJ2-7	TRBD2	CASRVSGSSYEQYF	TGTGCCAGCCGGGTTAGCGGGAGTTCCTACGAGCAGTACTTC
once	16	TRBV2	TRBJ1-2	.	CASSELVDRYPLGYTF	TGTGCCAGCAGTGAACTGGTGGACCGATATCCGTTGGGCTACACCTTC
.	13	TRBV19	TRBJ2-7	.	CASSIEGGYEQYF	TGTGCCAGTAGTATAGAGGGGGGATACGAGCAGTACTTC
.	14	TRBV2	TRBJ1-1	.	CASSLGRFRPEAFF	TGTGCCAGCAGTCTAGGACGGTTCCGCCCTGAAGCTTTCTTT
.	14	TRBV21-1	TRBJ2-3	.	CASSKVNPADTQYF	TGTGCCAGCAGCAAAGTAAACCCCGCAGATACGCAGTATTTT
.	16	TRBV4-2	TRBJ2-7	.	CASSQDRGTTTYEQYF	TGTGCCAGCAGCCAAGATCGCGGGACGACAACCTACGAGCAGTACTTC
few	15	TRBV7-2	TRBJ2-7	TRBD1	CASSLHGTATYEQYF	TGTGCCAGCAGCCTACACGGGACAGCCACCTACGAGCAGTACTTC
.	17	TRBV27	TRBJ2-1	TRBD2	CASSPPLVLAGVNEQFF	TGTGCCAGCAGCCCACCACTGGTCCTAGCGGGGGTCAATGAGCAGTTCTTC
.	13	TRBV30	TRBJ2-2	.	CAWSVPQIGELFF	TGTGCCTGGAGTGTGCCCCAGATCGGGGAGCTGTTTTTT